The next 17 T cell receptor beta chains were all read from a single sample in a study of T cells in Graves' hyperthyroidism and ophthalmopathy (dated by TCRdb to between 2018 and 2021). Preparation of the library involved multiplex PCR. This sample was sequenced with an Illumina HiSeq 2000. The TCR beta CDR3 regions were amplified from the RNA transcripts. The TCR CDR3 was subjected to a first round of RT-PCR using the HTBI primer set and the Qiagen OneStep RT-PCR kit. The public reads were quality trimmed at Q25 with fastp and then assembled into clones with MiXCR by TCRdb, keeping productive beta chains. Each CDR3 protein gets just one entry, which takes the most common genes and DNA from the rows behind it. The sample yields hundreds of thousands of distinct CDR3 sequences; over 10% were counted once. Of the sample, around 9.2% falls within the top ten clones. Sample: blood. Source of these receptors: a woman between 18 and 30 years old with Graves' hyperthyroidism.

This clonotype came up many times. This chain connects TRBV18 to TRBJ2-1; either TRBD1 or TRBD2 may supply D (5 bases each). From germline, CDR1 is KGHSH and CDR2 LQKENI. The CDR3 spans 15 residues. V was shortened by 3 bases and J by 9 bases, with 18 bases between the two germline ends. The CDR3 region has the DNA TGTGCCAGCTCACCTTCGGGGCAGGTGGTAACTGAGCAGTTCTTC. Its translation: CASSPSGQVVTEQFF.

The table lists this clonotype with many counts. The V and J genes are TRBV3-1 and TRBJ1-1, with D maybe TRBD1 (5 bases). With 0 bases removed from V and 0 bases from J, the gap between germline ends came to 8 bases. There are 15 residues in the CDR3. Germline loops: CDR1 LGHDT, CDR2 YNNKEL (reference sequence). This CDR3 is CASSQEGRMNTEAFF. CDR3 DNA sequence: TGTGCCAGCAGCCAAGAGGGGCGAATGAACACTGAAGCTTTCTTT.

This clonotype was seen ten or more times. V and J are TRBV15 and TRBJ2-2; D call uncertain. CDR3 length equals 12 residues. Germline CDR1 is LNHNV and CDR2 is YYDKDF (reference sequence). V lost 1 base, J lost 6 bases, and 3 bases lay in between. The CDR3 spells CATSRAAGELFF. CDR3 sequence (DNA): TGTGCCACCAGCAGAGCGGCCGGGGAGCTGTTTTTT.

The CDR3 nucleotides are TGTGCCAGCAGCCAAGTGGGTAGCGGGGGAAGTGCTAATGAGCAGTTCTTC. This encodes CASSQVGSGGSANEQFF. The chain is built from TRBV4-2 and TRBJ2-1; 9 bases match TRBD2. V lost 1 base and J lost 7; bases outside the gene matches: 11. The CDR3 has 17 residues. Germline-derived CDR1 and CDR2 are LGHNA and YNFKEQ.

This clonotype occurred many times. This chain uses TRBV4-3 with TRBJ2-3, with TRBD2 as a possible D gene (5 bases). The CDR3 consists of 13 residues. Germline V CDR1 and CDR2: LGHNA, YSLEER. Trimming removed 4 bases from V and 4 bases from J, with 9 bases in between. CDR3 residues: CASSRSLADTQYF. The DNA for the CDR3 is TGCGCCAGCAGCCGTTCACTAGCAGATACGCAGTATTTT.

This chain connects TRBV2 to TRBJ1-1, with 7 bases identical to TRBD1. The V gene's germline CDR1 is SNHLY and CDR2 FYNNEI. The CDR3 extends over 16 amino acids. V was pared by 6 bases and J by 1 base, with 11 bases of the junction left unmatched. In DNA form, the CDR3 reads TGTGCCAGCAGGCCAGCCGGGGACAGCGCGAACACTGAAGCTTTCTTT. It translates to CASRPAGDSANTEAFF.

This clonotype was detected many times. The chain employs TRBV2 and TRBJ1-2; TRBD1 agrees at 7 bases. V was pared by 5 bases and J by 5 bases, with 8 bases of the junction left unmatched. The CDR3 is 14 amino acids. CDR1 and CDR2 from the germline V gene are SNHLY and FYNNEI. The DNA of the CDR3 is TGTGCCAGCAGTTCGGAGGGGGCGAGATATGGCTACACCTTC. Translation: CASSSEGARYGYTF.

This clonotype appeared many times. The chain recombines TRBV27 with TRBJ2-7; D is undetermined. CDR3 size: 15 residues. Trimming took off 6 bases at V and 2 bases at J, with 17 bases between the two ends. Germline V gene lookup returns CDR1 MNHEY and CDR2 SMNVEV (reference sequence). Here the CDR3 DNA reads TGTGCCAGCAGCCCGAAGGTAATCAACACCTACGAGCAGTACTTC. Translated, it gives CASSPKVINTYEQYF.

This clonotype was seen repeatedly, ten times or more. V is TRBV20-1 and J is TRBJ2-7; TRBD1 is a possible D gene (5 bases). Germline V CDR1 and CDR2: DFQATT, SNEGSKA (reference sequence). Trimming took off 2 bases at V and 2 bases at J, with 19 bases between the two ends. The CDR3 contains 16 residues. The CDR3 DNA sequence: TGCAGTGCTAGAAGTTGGGGTTGGACACGGACCTACGAGCAGTACTTC. Its translation: CSARSWGWTRTYEQYF.

This clonotype was detected ten times or more. This chain uses TRBV2 with TRBJ2-7; D call uncertain. Trimming shortened V by 7 bases and J by 2 bases, and 12 bases separated the two germline ends. Germline loops: CDR1 SNHLY, CDR2 FYNNEI. This CDR3 spans 13 amino acids. The CDR3 DNA reads as TGTGCCAGCAACACGGGCGGAACCTACGAGCAGTACTTC. This sequence encodes CASNTGGTYEQYF.

The J gene is TRBJ2-1, the V gene TRBV7-2, with TRBD1 identical over 7 bases. Germline V gene sequence: CDR1 SGHTA, CDR2 FQGNSA. V dropped 3 bases and J dropped 5; count of bases not matched to a gene: 4. The CDR3 spans 14 residues. The DNA for the CDR3 is TGTGCCAGCAGCTTCCCGGGACAGAACAATGAGCAGTTCTTC. Encoded protein: CASSFPGQNNEQFF.

The table lists this clonotype with a few counts. The chain joins TRBV7-9 to TRBJ2-1; D is perhaps TRBD2 (6 bases). CDR1 is SEHNR, CDR2 FQNEAQ, per germline (reference sequence). V was cut by 6 bases and J by 15 bases, with 18 bases left in between. The CDR3 length is 12 residues. The CDR3 is CASSSGTSSGFF. The DNA of the CDR3 is TGTGCCAGCAGTAGTGGGACTTCCTCGGGGTTCTTC.

This clonotype was counted ten times or more. V gene TRBV14 combines with J gene TRBJ2-5; D gene uncertain. V was pared by 2 bases and J by 2 bases, with 15 bases between. CDR1 is SGHDN and CDR2 is FVKESK in the germline V gene. The CDR3 length is 16 residues. CDR3 DNA: TGTGCCAGCAGCCAAAGGCAGGCCGGCGGTCAAGAGACCCAGTACTTC. This codes for CASSQRQAGGQETQYF.

This clonotype was observed many times. This chain links TRBV5-1 with TRBJ2-3; no definite D call. The CDR3 consists of 16 residues. Trimming stripped 3 bases from V and 0 bases from J, with 14 bases between. Looked up from germline, CDR1 is SGHRS and CDR2 is YFSETQ. Here the CDR3 DNA reads TGCGCCAGCAGCTCCACGGGCGGAGCTAGCACAGATACGCAGTATTTT. Translation gives CASSSTGGASTDTQYF.

In this sample, this clonotype turned up a few times. The chain links TRBV6-1 to TRBJ1-4; D may be TRBD1 (5 bases). Trimming removed 5 bases at V and 4 bases at J, with 11 bases between. The germline V gene has CDR1 MNHNS and CDR2 SASEGT. This CDR3 contains 14 residues. The DNA for the CDR3 is TGTGCCAGCAGTTCGGGACCGATTAATGAAAAACTGTTTTTT. Encoded protein: CASSSGPINEKLFF.

This clonotype was seen only a few times. V gene TRBV29-1 combines with J gene TRBJ2-3; TRBD2 agrees at 8 bases. CDR1 and CDR2 (germline): SQVTM, ANQGSEA. This CDR3 contains 17 residues. V lost 7 bases to trimming and J lost 3 bases; unmatched junction nucleotides: 18. The CDR3 nucleotides are TGCAGCGCTGCCCTCTACTTCCCGGGACTAGTGACAGATACGCAGTATTTT. Protein sequence: CSAALYFPGLVTDTQYF.

The chain combines TRBV9 with TRBJ1-4; D possibly corresponds to TRBD1 (5 bases). Trimming pared 0 bases from V and 0 bases from J, leaving 12 bases between. Germline V gives CDR1 SGDLS, CDR2 YYNGEE. The length of the CDR3 is 17 residues. The CDR3 nucleotides read TGTGCCAGCAGCGTAGTTCTGGGACCGGCAACTAATGAAAAACTGTTTTTT. Translating it yields CASSVVLGPATNEKLFF.